The 2 T cell receptor beta chains given below trace back to one sample, sequenced in a study of T cells expressing NK-cell markers. TCRdb reprocessed the 5' RACE reads and reports one entry per CDR3 protein, with no DNA. The sample totals more than 400,000 distinct CDR3 sequences. Specimen: blood T cells: a sorted CD56 or NKG2C T cell subset, CD4+ or CD8+ T cells, or bulk PBMC T cells (not recorded which). Receptors originate from a woman aged 18 to 75 in good health.

V usage is TRBV20-1 and J usage is TRBJ2-7; there is no DNA to check the TCRdb D call of TRBD1. Germline V gene data show CDR1 as DFQATT and CDR2 as SNEGSKA (reference sequence). This CDR3 comprises 14 residues. CDR3 loop: CSATARDRVYEQYF.

V usage is TRBV20-1 and J usage is TRBJ2-3; TCRdb proposes TRBD2, but this gene call is untestable without DNA. The CDR3 runs to 15 residues. CDR1 and CDR2 from the germline V gene are DFQATT and SNEGSKA (reference sequence). CDR3 sequence: CSARTLAGDTDTQYF.